This T cell receptor (beta chain) was identified in a study of blood T cell repertoires in COVID-19. Across the study: The cDNA or gDNA used as material had been derived from T cells, B-cell-depleted T cells, or PBMCs.

Original handling: Quantification of nucleated cells was approximated via reference gene primer amplification. Libraries were prepared by immunoSEQ multiplex PCR; TCRdb keeps only in-frame clonotypes and omits some of them. That table is the source of V, J and clone size, and D and trimming were worked out from the DNA. The sample contains more than 200,000 clones, approximately 86% of which appear only once. CDR3 size: 17 residues. Germline lookup yields CDR1 SGHDT and CDR2 YYEEEE. V lost 3 bases and J lost 4; bases outside the gene matches: 12. J is TRBJ1-4 and V is TRBV5-6, with 7 bases matching TRBD1. The clonotype was recovered from a man aged 30 to 45 with active or convalescent COVID-19. Material for sequencing was peripheral blood. In nucleotides, the CDR3 is TGTGCCAGCAGCTACAAATTTACAGGGGCCTTTAATGAAAAACTGTTTTTT. Encoded protein: CASSYKFTGAFNEKLFF.